The 19 T cell receptor beta chains below were found in one sample sequenced in a study of cytomegalovirus exposure and HLA in healthy donors. PCR involved 60 Vbeta and 13 Jbeta primers. Clones were read by immunoSEQ multiplex PCR, and TCRdb kept only the in-frame ones, dropping some. The data contain 130,000 or so clones, 8.5% to 10% of them singletons. Material for sequencing was PBMCs. These receptors were taken from a man between 35 and 55 years old in good health and CMV-seronegative.

The chain recombines TRBV18 with TRBJ1-2; a possible D gene is TRBD1 (5 bases). The CDR3 spans 14 residues. V dropped 0 bases and J dropped 6 bases, with 11 bases sitting between them. Looked up from germline, CDR1 is KGHSH and CDR2 is LQKENI. CDR3 DNA: TGTGCCAGCTCACCACCGACCCAGGGCGATGGCTACACCTTC. This encodes CASSPPTQGDGYTF.

This clone was observed a handful of times. The V call is TRBV4-1, the J call TRBJ1-1, with 9 bases fitting TRBD1. Trimming took 1 base from V and 1 from J; bases not matched to a gene: 7. CDR1 and CDR2 from the germline V gene are MGHRA and YSYEKL. The CDR3 loop spans 17 amino acids. Written as DNA, the CDR3 is TGCGCCAGCAGCCAAGGCCGGACAGGGGCCCAGAACACTGAAGCTTTCTTT. This gives the protein CASSQGRTGAQNTEAFF.

The genes are TRBV6-4 and TRBJ2-1; perhaps TRBD2 as D (6 bases). CDR1 MRHNA and CDR2 SNTAGT come from the germline V gene. The CDR3 extends over 14 amino acids. The V gene lost 4 bases and the J gene lost 7 bases, with 14 bases spanning the gap. The CDR3 is CASSATPGVNEQFF. CDR3 DNA: TGTGCCAGCAGTGCCACCCCGGGGGTGAATGAGCAGTTCTTC.

This clone was recorded a few times. This rearrangement joins TRBV5-1 to TRBJ2-2; possibly TRBD1 for D (6 bases). V was cut by 3 bases and J by 0 bases, with 12 bases left in between. The CDR3 contains 16 residues. CDR1 and CDR2 from the germline V gene are SGHRS and YFSETQ. Written as DNA, the CDR3 is TGCGCCAGCAGCTCGTGGGACACGACGAACACCGGGGAGCTGTTTTTT. Translating gives CASSSWDTTNTGELFF. Full variable domain (remainder filled in from reference TRBV5-1 and TRBJ2-2): KAGVTQTPRYLIKTRGQQVTLSCSPISGHRSVSWYQQTPGQGLQFLFEYFSETQRNKGNFPGRFSGRQFSNSRSEMNVSTLELGDSALYLCASSSWDTTNTGELFFGEGSRLTVL.

This clone occurred a few times. This chain joins TRBV7-9 and TRBJ1-4; TRBD1 is a possible D gene (5 bases). V was pared by 4 bases and J by 8 bases, with 14 bases between. Looked up from germline, CDR1 is SEHNR and CDR2 is FQNEAQ (reference sequence). This CDR3 region has 14 residues. CDR3 nucleotides: TGTGCCAGCAGCTCAACAGTCGGACAAGAAAAACTGTTTTTT. It is translated as CASSSTVGQEKLFF.

This chain links TRBV14 with TRBJ1-2, with 7 bases that match TRBD1. J lost 8 bases, V lost 2 bases, and 5 bases had no gene match. The CDR3 has 13 amino acids. Per the germline V gene, CDR1 is SGHDN and CDR2 is FVKESK. For the CDR3, the DNA is TGTGCCAGCAGCCAATCAGGGGGGTACGGCTACACCTTC. Its protein product is CASSQSGGYGYTF.

The chain has TRBV12-5 and TRBJ1-6; D call uncertain. The V end was cut by 3 bases, the J end by 10 bases, with 13 bases between. This CDR3 is built from 14 residues. Germline V gene lookup returns CDR1 LGHNT and CDR2 FRNRAP. The CDR3 DNA follows: TGTGCTAGTGGTTTCGGGAGGGCGGGGTCACCCCTCCACTTT. This codes for CASGFGRAGSPLHF.

V and J are TRBV13 and TRBJ1-2, with D perhaps matching TRBD1 (6 bases). Trimming took 5 bases from V and 8 from J, leaving 18 bases between them. This CDR3 is built from 14 residues. In germline, CDR1 is PRHDT, CDR2 FYEKMQ (reference sequence). The CDR3 nucleotides read TGTGCCAGCAGCCCTGCTACAGGGTTGGAAGGCTACACCTTC. Its protein product is CASSPATGLEGYTF.

In its sample, this clone was seen a few times. The chain uses TRBV18 and TRBJ2-7, with 8 bases lining up with TRBD2. After removal of 3 bases from V and 3 bases from J, the junction contained 10 bases not matched to a gene. The CDR3 has 16 amino acids. Germline V gene lookup returns CDR1 KGHSH and CDR2 LQKENI. CDR3 sequence (DNA): TGTGCCAGCTCACCTACTGCGAAGAGCGGGGGCTACGAGCAGTACTTC. Residues: CASSPTAKSGGYEQYF.

The genes are TRBV18 and TRBJ2-5; D is possibly TRBD2 (7 bases). Trimming pared 5 bases from V and 4 bases from J, leaving 11 bases between. This CDR3 spans 13 amino acids. CDR1 and CDR2 (germline): KGHSH, LQKENI. As DNA, the CDR3 is TGTGCCAGCTCAACCGGGGGGCCAGAGACCCAGTACTTC. As protein: CASSTGGPETQYF. The variable domain in full, with the rest retrieved from reference TRBV18 and TRBJ2-5, is NAGVMQNPRHLVRRRGQEARLRCSPMKGHSHVYWYRQLPEEGLKFMVYLQKENIIDESGMPKERFSAEFPKEGPSILRIQQVVRGDSAAYFCASSTGGPETQYFGPGTRLLVL.

This clone showed up just a few times. The chain couples TRBV7-3 to TRBJ1-1, with a weak D call TRBD1 (5 bases). This CDR3 has 13 amino acids. The germline V gene has CDR1 SGHTA and CDR2 FQGTGA. The V and J ends lost 5 bases and 6 bases respectively, with 13 bases between them. The CDR3 region has the DNA TGTGCCAGCAGCCCCATGGGGGGGGCTGAAGCTTTCTTT. This codes for CASSPMGGAEAFF.

This chain joins TRBV4-1 and TRBJ1-2; D is perhaps TRBD1 (6 bases). Trimming left V 3 bases short and J 4 bases short, with 6 bases between. Germline CDR1 is MGHRA and CDR2 is YSYEKL. This CDR3 spans 12 amino acids. CDR3 in DNA: TGCGCCAGCAGCCAGGGGGCCTATGGCTACACCTTC. Translated, it gives CASSQGAYGYTF.

The chain has TRBV11-2 and TRBJ2-5; D is perhaps TRBD1 (6 bases). Germline V CDR1 and CDR2: SGHAT, FQNNGV. Trimming removed 1 base at V and 4 bases at J, with 10 bases between. The CDR3 consists of 14 residues. As DNA, the CDR3 is TGTGCCAGCAGCTTAGTGTTGGGGGCAGAGACCCAGTACTTC. It encodes CASSLVLGAETQYF. The variable domain in full, completed from reference TRBV11-2 and TRBJ2-5, reads EAGVAQSPRYKIIEKRQSVAFWCNPISGHATLYWYQQILGQGPKLLIQFQNNGVVDDSQLPKDRFSAERLKGVDSTLKIQPAKLEDSAVYLCASSLVLGAETQYFGPGTRLLVL.

The chain couples TRBV5-1 to TRBJ2-4; D is possibly TRBD2 (5 bases). The germline V gene encodes CDR1 SGHRS and CDR2 YFSETQ. The CDR3 loop spans 13 amino acids. V was shortened by 4 bases and J by 5 bases, with 10 bases between the two germline ends. The CDR3 reads CASSAGNENIQYF. CDR3 nucleotide sequence: TGCGCCAGCAGCGCGGGCAACGAAAACATTCAGTACTTC.

The genes are TRBV28 and TRBJ2-5; D uncertain. The length of the CDR3 is 11 residues. Trimming took 2 bases from V and 4 from J, leaving 2 bases between them. The germline V gene encodes CDR1 MDHEN and CDR2 SYDVKM. The DNA for the CDR3 is TGTGCCAGCAGTTTACGAGAGACCCAGTACTTC. Residues: CASSLRETQYF.

This clone appeared a few times. DNA for the CDR3: TGTGCCAGCAGCCAAGCGACTAGCGGGGACTACGAGCAGTACTTC. Translating gives CASSQATSGDYEQYF. The chain recombines TRBV4-2 with TRBJ2-7; TRBD2 matches at 11 bases. The length of the CDR3 is 15 residues. CDR1 and CDR2 (germline): LGHNA, YNFKEQ. Unmatched junction bases numbered 2, after V lost 1 base and J lost 3 bases.

The rearrangement uses TRBV27 and TRBJ1-2; weak D call: TRBD1 (5 bases). The ends were cut back, 0 bases at V and 5 bases at J, with 7 bases in the middle. The CDR3 length is 13 residues. The germline V gene has CDR1 MNHEY and CDR2 SMNVEV (reference sequence). The CDR3 coding sequence is TGTGCCAGCAGTTTATCCCAGGGATATGGCTACACCTTC. Encoded protein: CASSLSQGYGYTF.

The sample holds a few counts of this clone. This chain links TRBV2 with TRBJ2-5, with 7 bases lining up with TRBD1. This CDR3 is built from 14 residues. Trimming cost V 1 base and J 9 bases; bases outside gene matches: 8. Germline CDR1 reads SNHLY; CDR2 reads FYNNEI. CDR3: CASSEGQGERAQYF. In DNA, the CDR3 is TGTGCCAGCAGTGAAGGTCAGGGGGAGAGGGCCCAGTACTTC.

This clone was found a few times. The V gene is TRBV5-6, the J gene TRBJ2-5; tentatively, D is TRBD1 (5 bases). Germline V CDR1 and CDR2: SGHDT, YYEEEE. The germline V and J ends were trimmed by 2 bases and 6 bases, with 14 bases remaining between them. The CDR3 is made up of 14 amino acids. The DNA of the CDR3 is TGTGCCAGCAGCTTAGAAGGGAACAGGAAGACCCAGTACTTC. Protein: CASSLEGNRKTQYF.